The 25 T cell receptor beta chains reported below all come from one sample, sequenced in a study. TCRdb passed the RT-PCR reads through MiXCR, listing each CDR3 protein once. In the table there are hundreds of thousands of distinct CDR3 sequences, more than 13% of which are singletons. The sequenced sample was memory CD4+ T cells from blood. The receptors come from a female donor in good health, serving as a healthy control.

This clonotype has at least ten counts. This chain uses TRBV27 with TRBJ2-7; the match to TRBD1 covers 9 bases. Losses at the gene ends were 7 bases for V and 5 bases for J; bases not matched to a gene: 6. This CDR3 region has 13 residues. Germline CDR1 reads MNHEY; CDR2 reads SMNVEV (reference sequence). The CDR3 reads CASISRDRDEQYF. The CDR3 bases are TGTGCCAGCATCTCGCGGGACAGGGACGAGCAGTACTTC.

This clonotype was observed a few times. This chain links TRBV6-2 or TRBV6-3 with TRBJ2-1, with TRBD1 matching 9 bases. Germline trimming cut 2 bases from V and 7 bases from J; bases unmatched to any gene: 6. CDR1 and CDR2 (germline): MNHEY, SVGEGT. CDR3 length: 15 amino acids. DNA for the CDR3: TGTGCCAGCAGTTACCGGGACAGGGAGGGGAATGAGCAGTTCTTC. Its translation is CASSYRDREGNEQFF.

The chain recombines TRBV20-1 with TRBJ1-2; weak D call: TRBD1 (5 bases). Deletions cut 6 bases from V and 7 bases from J, with 15 bases between. From germline, CDR1 is DFQATT and CDR2 SNEGSKA (reference sequence). The CDR3 spans 12 residues. In DNA form, the CDR3 reads TGCAGTGCCTCCCGGGGCCAGCCTGGCTACACCTTC. Translated, it gives CSASRGQPGYTF.

This sequence joins TRBV20-1 and TRBJ1-3; 7 bases fit TRBD1. The CDR3 runs 15 residues. Trimming took 3 bases from V and 5 from J; bases not matched to a gene: 10. Germline V gene data show CDR1 as DFQATT and CDR2 as SNEGSKA (reference sequence). The CDR3 here is CSASNTGAGRNTIYF. The CDR3 region has the DNA TGCAGTGCTAGCAATACAGGGGCGGGAAGAAACACCATATATTTT.

The chain links TRBV19 to TRBJ2-5; 7 nucleotides agree with TRBD1. This CDR3 spans 15 amino acids. CDR1 LNHDA and CDR2 SQIVND come from the germline V gene (reference sequence). V shed 6 bases, J shed 2 bases, and the junction held 9 bases outside the gene matches. CDR3 region: CASRVTQGPQETQYF. In nucleotides, the CDR3 is TGTGCCAGTAGGGTAACACAGGGGCCACAAGAGACCCAGTACTTC. The complete variable domain, with remaining parts taken from reference TRBV19 and TRBJ2-5, reads DGGITQSPKYLFRKEGQNVTLSCEQNLNHDAMYWYRQDPGQGLRLIYYSQIVNDFQKGDIAEGYSVSREKKESFPLTVTSAQKNPTAFYLCASRVTQGPQETQYFGPGTRLLVL.

This chain joins TRBV7-9 and TRBJ2-2, with a weak D call TRBD1 (6 bases). CDR3 size: 14 residues. V shed 7 bases and J shed 4 bases, with 13 bases lying between them. Looked up from germline, CDR1 is SEHNR and CDR2 is FQNEAQ (reference sequence). In DNA form, the CDR3 reads TGTGCCAGCAACGAGGACAGACTCACCGGGGAGCTGTTTTTT. This encodes CASNEDRLTGELFF.

The chain is built from TRBV5-6 and TRBJ1-2; TRBD1 agrees at 7 bases. V lost 1 base and J lost 0; bases outside the gene matches: 9. Germline lookup yields CDR1 SGHDT and CDR2 YYEEEE. The CDR3 runs 17 residues. CDR3 sequence: CASSLRGPTGPNYGYTF. For the CDR3, the DNA is TGTGCCAGCAGCTTGAGGGGACCGACAGGGCCTAACTATGGCTACACCTTC.

This clonotype showed up many times. The chain links TRBV28 to TRBJ1-1, with a weak D call TRBD1 (5 bases). Germline-derived CDR1 and CDR2 are MDHEN and SYDVKM. This CDR3 is 13 amino acids long. V was pared by 6 bases and J by 6 bases, with 14 bases between. The CDR3 DNA follows: TGTGCCAGCAGCCCCGGGGGTTGGGCTGAAGCTTTCTTT. As protein: CASSPGGWAEAFF.

A few counts support this clonotype. The chain uses TRBV28 and TRBJ2-1, with D possibly TRBD2 on 6 matching bases. Deletions cut 7 bases from V and 7 bases from J, with 14 bases between. Germline V gene sequence: CDR1 MDHEN, CDR2 SYDVKM. This CDR3 region has 13 residues. Written as DNA, the CDR3 is TGTGCCAGCATGTGGTCGGGAGCGAATGAGCAGTTCTTC. This encodes CASMWSGANEQFF.

The chain is built from TRBV7-6 and TRBJ2-7; the match to TRBD1 covers 12 bases. J lost 6 bases, V lost 8 bases, and 11 bases had no gene match. The CDR3 loop spans 15 amino acids. Per germline, CDR1 SGHVS and CDR2 FNYEAQ. This CDR3 reads CASSMHGTGGGEQYF. The CDR3 DNA is TGTGCCAGCTCCATGCACGGGACAGGGGGCGGCGAGCAGTACTTC.

The chain links TRBV15 to TRBJ1-2; 8 positions match TRBD1. Germline CDR1 is LNHNV and CDR2 is YYDKDF (reference sequence). The V segment lost 1 base and the J segment 7 bases; nucleotides outside the gene matches: 2. CDR3 length: 13 residues. The CDR3 nucleotides read TGTGCCACCAGCAGAGGACAGGGGTTTGGCTACACCTTC. Its protein is CATSRGQGFGYTF. Combining the CDR3 with reference TRBV15 and TRBJ1-2 gives the whole variable domain DAMVIQNPRYQVTQFGKPVTLSCSQTLNHNVMYWYQQKSSQAPKLLFHYYDKDFNNEADTPDNFQSRRPNTSFCFLDIRSPGLGDTAMYLCATSRGQGFGYTFGSGTRLTVV.

In its sample, this clonotype was seen many times. The chain combines TRBV7-2 with TRBJ2-3; the match to TRBD1 covers 10 bases. This CDR3 is built from 15 residues. Germline assignment: CDR1 SGHTA and CDR2 FQGNSA. Trimming removed 5 bases from V and 5 bases from J; junction bases left unmatched: 7. This chain's CDR3 is CASSRRQGAVDTQYF. CDR3 nucleotide sequence: TGTGCCAGCAGCCGACGACAGGGGGCAGTAGATACGCAGTATTTT.

V gene TRBV3-1 combines with J gene TRBJ2-2; D gene ambiguous. Trimming took 6 bases from V and 6 from J, leaving 11 bases between them. Germline lookup yields CDR1 LGHDT and CDR2 YNNKEL (reference sequence). There are 13 residues in the CDR3. CDR3 in amino acids: CASRPAGAGELFF. The CDR3 DNA is TGTGCCAGCAGACCTGCTGGGGCCGGGGAGCTGTTTTTT.

The sample holds many counts of this clonotype. This chain links TRBV20-1 with TRBJ2-3; 8 bases are a match to TRBD2. V dropped 5 bases and J dropped 0; count of bases not matched to a gene: 4. Germline V lookup: CDR1 DFQATT, CDR2 SNEGSKA (reference sequence). CDR3 length: 14 amino acids. The CDR3 protein is CSAGSSGSTDTQYF. CDR3 sequence (DNA): TGCAGTGCTGGATCTAGCGGGAGCACAGATACGCAGTATTTT.

This clonotype was found many times. The chain uses TRBV18 and TRBJ2-1; 10 bases align to TRBD2. Per the germline V gene, CDR1 is KGHSH and CDR2 is LQKENI. Trimming cost V 3 bases and J 3 bases; bases outside gene matches: 5. CDR3 length equals 16 residues. The CDR3, as DNA: TGTGCCAGCTCACCTAGGCTAGCGGGAGACTACAATGAGCAGTTCTTC. The encoded protein is CASSPRLAGDYNEQFF.

The V gene is TRBV28, the J gene TRBJ2-2; D might be TRBD1 (6 bases). V was cut by 9 bases and J by 5 bases, with 16 bases left in between. This CDR3 spans 14 amino acids. Germline loops: CDR1 MDHEN, CDR2 SYDVKM. CDR3 nucleotides: TGTGCCAGTCAAAATACAAGGGGGACCGGGGAGCTGTTTTTT. Its protein product is CASQNTRGTGELFF.

This clonotype was seen repeatedly, ten times or more. V gene TRBV5-1 combines with J gene TRBJ2-2; possible D gene TRBD1, 6 bases. Germline values: CDR1 SGHRS, CDR2 YFSETQ. V shed 8 bases and J shed 1 base, with 9 bases lying between them. The CDR3 has 13 residues. DNA for the CDR3: TGCGCCAGTATACAGGGGAACACCGGGGAGCTGTTTTTT. This codes for CASIQGNTGELFF.

This clonotype showed up many times. This chain uses TRBV10-1 with TRBJ1-5; 7 nucleotides agree with TRBD1. Germline loops: CDR1 WNHNN, CDR2 SYGVQD (reference sequence). Unmatched junction bases numbered 3, after V lost 4 bases and J lost 3 bases. This CDR3 comprises 14 residues. This chain's CDR3 is CASSGTGANQPQHF. The CDR3 DNA is TGCGCCAGCAGTGGAACAGGGGCCAATCAGCCCCAGCATTTT.

The V and J genes are TRBV6-5 and TRBJ1-1; D gene uncertain. Germline values: CDR1 MNHEY, CDR2 SVGAGI. Deletions cut 3 bases from V and 5 bases from J, with 16 bases between. This CDR3 has 15 residues. The CDR3 region is CASSYQSAEGTEAFF. The CDR3 bases are TGTGCCAGCAGTTATCAATCCGCAGAGGGAACTGAAGCTTTCTTT.

This clonotype was seen many times. The chain has TRBV10-3 and TRBJ2-1; TRBD2 is a possible D gene (6 bases). Germline CDR1 and CDR2: ENHRY and SYGVKD. With 4 bases removed from V and 8 bases from J, the gap between germline ends came to 6 bases. The CDR3 spans 11 residues. CDR3 sequence (DNA): TGTGCCATCAGTGGGGGGGATGAGCAGTTCTTC. Translating gives CAISGGDEQFF.

This clonotype was seen a few times. V is TRBV28 and J is TRBJ2-2; the match to TRBD2 covers 8 bases. CDR1 MDHEN and CDR2 SYDVKM come from the germline V gene. The CDR3 has 15 residues. J gave up 0 bases and V 7 bases, and 4 bases lay outside the gene matches. The CDR3 spells CASTPGGSNTGELFF. The CDR3 nucleotides are TGTGCCAGCACTCCGGGGGGGTCGAACACCGGGGAGCTGTTTTTT.

This clonotype was observed a few times. The chain uses TRBV5-6 and TRBJ1-6; the D gene is possibly TRBD1 (5 bases). The CDR3 is 16 amino acids. CDR1 is SGHDT and CDR2 is YYEEEE in the germline V gene. Trimming stripped 4 bases from V and 9 bases from J, with 20 bases between. The CDR3 DNA is TGTGCCAGCAGCGGGGGACGGAGGGGCCTCGGTTCACCCCTCCACTTT. Amino acid sequence: CASSGGRRGLGSPLHF.

As concerns this clonotype: A read error may produce the germline difference seen at one junction end. The V call is TRBV7-7, the J call TRBJ2-1; the match to TRBD1 covers 9 bases. Germline V gene sequence: CDR1 SSHAT, CDR2 FNYEAQ (reference sequence). The CDR3 covers 15 residues. CDR3 DNA: TGTGCTAGCAGCCCCAGGACAGGGGCTAACAATGAGCAGTTCTTC. Translating it yields CASSPRTGANNEQFF.

This sequence joins TRBV2 and TRBJ2-1; either TRBD1 or TRBD2 may fit D (6 bases each). V shed 11 bases and J shed 8 bases, with 19 bases lying between them. The germline gives CDR1 SNHLY, CDR2 FYNNEI. This CDR3 spans 13 amino acids. CDR3 residues: CAGGRQAGDEQFF. The CDR3 DNA is TGTGCCGGGGGGCGACAGGCAGGGGATGAGCAGTTCTTC.

This clonotype was detected a few times. The rearrangement uses TRBV5-1 and TRBJ1-1; TRBD1 matches 9 bases. Trimming cost V 2 bases and J 8 bases; bases outside gene matches: 4. The germline gives CDR1 SGHRS, CDR2 YFSETQ. The CDR3 extends over 13 amino acids. This CDR3 is CASSLQGAREAFF. In nucleotides, the CDR3 is TGCGCCAGCAGCTTACAGGGGGCGAGGGAAGCTTTCTTT.